This entry features one T cell receptor (beta chain) sequence. In the authors' methods: Scientists estimated how many nucleated cells there were by amplifying reference gene primers. The method was immunoSEQ multiplex PCR; TCRdb's version includes in-frame clones alone and lacks a portion of them. V and J calls and clone size are those listed in that table; D and trimming were worked out from the DNA. The top ten hold around 16% of the sample, which has about 76,000 clones, 78% seen once. The sample comes from a study of blood T cell repertoires in COVID-19. The wider study: Acute and convalescent COVID-19 specimens originated in the United States, Italy and Spain. PBMCs, B-cell-depleted T cells, or T cells provided the cDNA or gDNA that made up the material.

This receptor was obtained from a human donor in a cohort sampled during active COVID-19. The specimen sequenced was peripheral blood.

CDR3 coding DNA: TGTGCCAGCAAGGACAGGAGCAATCAGCCCCAGCATTTT. Encoded protein: CASKDRSNQPQHF. The V gene is TRBV2, the J gene TRBJ1-5; 7 nucleotides align to TRBD1. The ends lost 7 bases at V and 1 base at J; junction bases unmatched: 1. The CDR3 totals 13 residues. Germline V gene data show CDR1 as SNHLY and CDR2 as FYNNEI.